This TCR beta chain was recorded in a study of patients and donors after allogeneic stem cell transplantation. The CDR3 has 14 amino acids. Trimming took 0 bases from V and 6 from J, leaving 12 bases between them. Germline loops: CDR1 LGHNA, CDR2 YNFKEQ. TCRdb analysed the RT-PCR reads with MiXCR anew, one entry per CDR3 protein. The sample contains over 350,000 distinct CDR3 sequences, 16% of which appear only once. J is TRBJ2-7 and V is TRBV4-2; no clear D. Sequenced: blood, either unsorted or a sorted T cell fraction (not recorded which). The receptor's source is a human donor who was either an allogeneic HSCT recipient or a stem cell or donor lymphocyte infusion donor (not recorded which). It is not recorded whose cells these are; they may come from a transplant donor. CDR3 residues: CASSQEGLFGEQYF. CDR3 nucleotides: TGTGCCAGCAGCCAAGAGGGGTTATTTGGCGAGCAGTACTTC.